This TCR beta chain came from a study of CD8 T cells in ankylosing spondylitis. TCRdb itself ran the 5' RACE reads through MiXCR, one entry per CDR3 protein. This repertoire shows about 130,000 distinct CDR3 sequences, approximately 9.9% found once; its top ten account for about 3.3%. The specimen was blood, either unsorted or a sorted T cell fraction (not recorded which). This receptor was obtained from a male donor with ankylosing spondylitis or in good health (not recorded which).

The CDR3 region is CASSTSQDFKNIQYF. CDR3 nucleotide sequence: TGTGCCAGCAGCACAAGTCAGGACTTCAAAAACATTCAGTACTTC. The chain links TRBV7-9 to TRBJ2-4; tentatively, D is TRBD2 (5 bases). This CDR3 spans 15 amino acids. Looked up from germline, CDR1 is SEHNR and CDR2 is FQNEAQ (reference sequence). With 5 bases removed from V and 3 bases from J, the gap between germline ends came to 14 bases.